What follows are 28 T cell receptor beta chains derived from one specimen sequenced in a study of response to subunit inactivated influenza vaccine. TCRdb processed the RT-PCR reads anew with MiXCR; each CDR3 protein has one entry. This sample has hundreds of thousands of distinct CDR3 sequences; roughly 14% occur once, and the top ten carry 6% to 7%. The sequencing used PBMCs from blood, collected 14 days before vaccination. The receptors were sampled from a man aged 50 to 59 who received an inactivated influenza vaccine.

This clonotype was picked up many times. The chain joins TRBV6-5 to TRBJ2-2; D unclear. Germline lookup yields CDR1 MNHEY and CDR2 SVGAGI. The CDR3 has 15 amino acids. V was clipped by 0 bases and J by 0 bases, with 5 bases between them. The CDR3 region is CASSYSRTNTGELFF. The CDR3 nucleotides are TGTGCCAGCAGTTACTCCCGGACGAACACCGGGGAGCTGTTTTTT.

The rearrangement links TRBV14 to TRBJ2-7; 7 nucleotides agree with TRBD2. J lost 7 bases, V lost 4 bases, and 10 bases had no gene match. Germline V gene sequence: CDR1 SGHDN, CDR2 FVKESK. The length of the CDR3 is 14 residues. The CDR3 is CASSPGGGVGEQYF. The CDR3 DNA is TGTGCCAGCAGCCCCGGCGGGGGAGTCGGTGAGCAGTACTTC.

This clonotype was picked up a small number of times. J is TRBJ2-1 and V is TRBV3-1; TRBD2 matches at 7 bases. Unmatched junction bases numbered 3, after V lost 0 bases and J lost 4 bases. Germline V gene lookup returns CDR1 LGHDT and CDR2 YNNKEL (reference sequence). The CDR3 loop spans 15 amino acids. CDR3 loop: CASSQEAGPYNEQFF. In DNA form, the CDR3 reads TGTGCCAGCAGCCAAGAAGCGGGACCATACAATGAGCAGTTCTTC.

V usage is TRBV5-1 and J usage is TRBJ2-1; 9 bases are shared with TRBD2. The CDR3 extends over 16 amino acids. V lost 0 bases to trimming and J lost 4 bases; unmatched junction nucleotides: 5. Germline V CDR1 and CDR2: SGHRS, YFSETQ. CDR3 bases: TGCGCCAGCAGCTTGGGGGGACTAGCCGATTACAATGAGCAGTTCTTC. Protein product: CASSLGGLADYNEQFF.

The gene calls are TRBV5-1 and TRBJ2-7; TRBD1 might be the D (7 bases). The CDR3 totals 16 residues. CDR1 and CDR2 from the germline V gene are SGHRS and YFSETQ. V dropped 4 bases and J dropped 4 bases, with 21 bases sitting between them. Here the CDR3 DNA reads TGCGCCAGCAGCCGCCAGGGGGGTTCCGGGGAATACGAGCAGTACTTC. Residues: CASSRQGGSGEYEQYF.

This clonotype showed up just a few times. This chain joins TRBV30 and TRBJ2-7, with a possible D match to TRBD2 (5 bases). CDR1 is GTSNPN and CDR2 is SVGIG in the germline V gene (reference sequence). V lost 4 bases to trimming and J lost 12 bases, with 16 bases between them. The CDR3 is made up of 11 amino acids. CDR3 DNA: TGTGCCTGGAATCCCGGAGGAAGTTTGTACTTC. Its translation: CAWNPGGSLYF.

This clonotype was seen a handful of times. The J gene is TRBJ2-1, the V gene TRBV5-4; perhaps TRBD2 as D (6 bases). Germline V gene lookup returns CDR1 SGHNT and CDR2 YYREEE (reference sequence). This CDR3 is 16 amino acids long. The V end was cut by 4 bases, the J end by 3 bases, with 17 bases between. CDR3 amino acids: CASSLGLDEGYNEQFF. The CDR3 nucleotides read TGTGCCAGCAGCCTGGGACTGGACGAAGGCTACAATGAGCAGTTCTTC. The variable domain in full, with the rest retrieved from reference TRBV5-4 and TRBJ2-1, is ETGVTQSPTHLIKTRGQQVTLRCSSQSGHNTVSWYQQALGQGPQFIFQYYREEENGRGNFPPRFSGLQFPNYSSELNVNALELDDSALYLCASSLGLDEGYNEQFFGPGTRLTVL.

This clonotype was seen only a few times. Germline is not matched at one junction end, which may reflect a read error. The CDR3 coding sequence is TGTGCCAGCAGCTTATCGGACAGGGGGCTAACAGATACACAGTATTTT. Its translation is CASSLSDRGLTDTQYF. The chain has TRBV7-9 and TRBJ2-3, with 11 bases matching TRBD1. Germline V gene sequence: CDR1 SEHNR, CDR2 FQNEAQ (reference sequence). This CDR3 has 16 amino acids.

This clonotype has just a few counts. V and J are TRBV7-9 and TRBJ2-7; 10 positions agree with TRBD2. Losses at the gene ends were 5 bases for V and 7 bases for J; bases not matched to a gene: 11. This CDR3 spans 15 amino acids. CDR1 and CDR2 (germline): SEHNR, FQNEAQ (reference sequence). The CDR3 is CASSGASGREGEQYF. DNA for the CDR3: TGTGCCAGCAGCGGGGCTAGCGGGAGAGAGGGGGAGCAGTACTTC.

This chain uses TRBV6-1 with TRBJ2-1; 11 nucleotides align to TRBD1. Germline V gene data show CDR1 as MNHNS and CDR2 as SASEGT. This CDR3 is built from 14 residues. V was clipped by 5 bases and J by 12 bases; unmatched bases: 9. Here the CDR3 reads CASSRTGGGSLQFF. CDR3 sequence (DNA): TGTGCCAGCAGTCGGACAGGGGGCGGTTCTTTGCAGTTCTTC.

This clonotype was seen a few times. The V gene is TRBV9, the J gene TRBJ1-6; D call uncertain. Germline V gene sequence: CDR1 SGDLS, CDR2 YYNGEE. V lost 3 bases and J 7 bases, leaving 11 bases between the germline ends. This CDR3 region has 14 residues. The CDR3 loop reads CASSAGLENSPLHF. CDR3 nucleotides: TGTGCCAGCAGCGCCGGACTGGAGAATTCACCCCTCCACTTT. Full variable domain (remainder filled in from reference TRBV9 and TRBJ1-6): DSGVTQTPKHLITATGQRVTLRCSPRSGDLSVYWYQQSLDQGLQFLIQYYNGEERAKGNILERFSAQQFPDLHSELNLSSLELGDSALYFCASSAGLENSPLHFGNGTRLTVT.

Many counts were recorded for this clonotype. The rearrangement links TRBV6-5 to TRBJ2-1; D unclear. CDR1 is MNHEY, CDR2 SVGAGI, per germline. This CDR3 is 17 amino acids long. V shed 1 base and J shed 2 bases, with 15 bases lying between them. The CDR3 DNA sequence: TGTGCCAGCAGTTACTTCATCGGACGTAGTACCTACAATGAGCAGTTCTTC. This translates into CASSYFIGRSTYNEQFF.

This clonotype was observed a few times. V and J are TRBV30 and TRBJ1-1; the match to TRBD1 covers 7 bases. CDR1 and CDR2 from the germline V gene are GTSNPN and SVGIG (reference sequence). V dropped 4 bases and J dropped 5; count of bases not matched to a gene: 10. CDR3 length: 14 residues. The CDR3 sequence: CAWNRPGGITEAFF. The CDR3 DNA is TGTGCCTGGAATCGTCCAGGGGGTATTACTGAAGCTTTCTTT.

This clonotype was seen more than once but under ten times. The gene calls are TRBV7-9 and TRBJ1-5; a possible D gene is TRBD1 (5 bases). This CDR3 spans 14 amino acids. Deletions cut 5 bases from V and 8 bases from J, with 16 bases between. In germline, CDR1 is SEHNR, CDR2 FQNEAQ (reference sequence). Here the CDR3 DNA reads TGTGCCAGCAGCCCCGACGGGGGGATGGAGCCCCAGCATTTT. Translated, it gives CASSPDGGMEPQHF.

This clonotype was found a few times. The V gene is TRBV13, the J gene TRBJ1-6; D gene uncertain. V lost 0 bases, J lost 7 bases, and 10 bases lay in between. The CDR3 sequence is 15 residues long. The germline V gene has CDR1 PRHDT and CDR2 FYEKMQ (reference sequence). The CDR3 sequence is CASSLGLTENSPLHF. DNA for the CDR3: TGTGCCAGCAGCTTAGGCTTAACGGAAAATTCACCCCTCCACTTT.

Many counts were recorded for this clonotype. The chain has TRBV14 and TRBJ2-3; D is uncertain. The length of the CDR3 is 12 residues. CDR1 and CDR2 from the germline V gene are SGHDN and FVKESK. Trimming pared 4 bases from V and 8 bases from J, leaving 10 bases between. The CDR3 DNA sequence: TGTGCCAGCAGCCCTGACTTGGGTACGCAGTATTTT. It specifies CASSPDLGTQYF.

This chain joins TRBV2 and TRBJ1-4, with D perhaps TRBD1 (5 bases). V was cut by 3 bases and J by 3 bases, with 11 bases left in between. Germline CDR1 SNHLY, CDR2 FYNNEI. The length of the CDR3 is 15 residues. CDR3 bases: TGTGCCAGCAGTGACCAGGGTGTACCTAATGAAAAACTGTTTTTT. This codes for CASSDQGVPNEKLFF.

This clonotype showed up many times. The chain is built from TRBV6-2 or TRBV6-3 and TRBJ2-7; 13 positions match TRBD2. With 5 bases clipped from V and 0 bases from J, the junction kept 13 bases outside the gene matches. This CDR3 region has 19 residues. The V gene's germline CDR1 is MNHEY and CDR2 SVGEGT. The CDR3 DNA is TGTGCCAGCAGTCAACTTAGAGGACTAGCGGGAGCTGCCTCCTACGAGCAGTACTTC. It translates to CASSQLRGLAGAASYEQYF.

This chain joins TRBV30 and TRBJ1-4; D remains unclear. Germline CDR1 and CDR2: GTSNPN and SVGIG (reference sequence). The CDR3 runs 13 residues. Between the trimmed V and J ends, which lost 8 bases and 5 bases, there was a span of 15 bases. CDR3 protein: CAGINVGNEKLFF. In DNA, the CDR3 is TGTGCCGGCATAAACGTGGGGAATGAAAAACTGTTTTTT. The full variable domain, in which reference TRBV30 and TRBJ1-4 provide the parts outside the CDR3, is SQTIHQWPATLVQPVGSPLSLECTVEGTSNPNLYWYRQAAGRGLQLLFYSVGIGQISSEVPQNLSASRPQDRQFILSSKKLLLSDSGFYLCAGINVGNEKLFFGSGTQLSVL.

In its sample, this clonotype was seen many times. This rearrangement joins TRBV5-1 to TRBJ2-1; D may match TRBD1 or TRBD2 (5 bases each). The CDR3 extends over 16 amino acids. Per germline, CDR1 SGHRS and CDR2 YFSETQ. V dropped 0 bases and J dropped 2 bases, with 12 bases sitting between them. CDR3: CASSLARQTTYNEQFF. The CDR3 DNA follows: TGCGCCAGCAGCTTGGCCAGACAGACTACCTACAATGAGCAGTTCTTC.

This clonotype appeared a few times. The V and J genes are TRBV10-3 and TRBJ2-7; a weak D match, TRBD1 (6 bases). The CDR3 spans 13 residues. CDR1 is ENHRY, CDR2 SYGVKD, per germline. The V end lost 9 bases, the J end lost 6 bases, and 18 bases lay between the germline ends. The CDR3 sequence: CAIYQQGDLEQYF. CDR3 nucleotide sequence: TGTGCCATATACCAACAGGGAGACCTCGAGCAGTACTTC.

The V and J genes are TRBV20-1 and TRBJ2-7; 8 nucleotides align to TRBD2. The CDR3 runs to 14 residues. Per the germline V gene, CDR1 is DFQATT and CDR2 is SNEGSKA (reference sequence). CDR3 amino acids: CGCLSGGTSYEQYF. The CDR3 bases are TGCGGATGCTTGAGCGGGGGAACCTCCTACGAGCAGTACTTC.

The chain employs TRBV11-2 and TRBJ2-1; 9 positions agree with TRBD1. CDR1 and CDR2 (germline): SGHAT, FQNNGV. V lost 4 bases and J lost 7; bases outside the gene matches: 5. The CDR3 has 14 residues. The CDR3 is CASSYGQGWNEQFF. The CDR3 bases are TGTGCCAGCAGCTACGGACAGGGGTGGAATGAGCAGTTCTTC.

This clonotype was seen many times. The junction does not match germline at one end; this may be a read error. The genes are TRBV10-2 and TRBJ2-3, with D uncertain. Per the germline V gene, CDR1 is WSHSY and CDR2 is SAAADI. The CDR3 has 11 residues. The CDR3 DNA sequence: TGTGCCAGCACCAGCACAGATACGCAGTATTTT. This encodes CASTSTDTQYF.

The V and J genes are TRBV2 and TRBJ2-1; tentatively, D is TRBD2 (6 bases). The CDR3 runs to 13 residues. V gave up 8 bases and J gave up 10 bases, with 18 bases separating them. Germline V gives CDR1 SNHLY, CDR2 FYNNEI. CDR3 region: CASGVRDLKEQFF. The CDR3 nucleotides read TGTGCCAGCGGCGTGCGGGACTTGAAAGAGCAGTTCTTC.

The rearrangement uses TRBV12-3 or TRBV12-4 and TRBJ2-2; 10 nucleotides agree with TRBD1. With V trimmed by 3 bases and J by 4 bases, 2 bases remained unmatched. The CDR3 length is 15 residues. In nucleotides, the CDR3 is TGTGCCAGCAGTTTCCGGGACAGGGGCACCGGGGAGCTGTTTTTT. Translating gives CASSFRDRGTGELFF.

This clonotype was counted between two and nine times. V is TRBV9 and J is TRBJ2-1; the D gene is possibly TRBD2 (8 bases). Germline values: CDR1 SGDLS, CDR2 YYNGEE. The CDR3 has 18 residues. V lost 5 bases and J 6 bases, leaving 27 bases between the germline ends. The CDR3 region is CASRGGRGGSGRGNEQFF. CDR3 nucleotides: TGTGCCAGCAGAGGCGGACGAGGGGGCAGCGGGAGAGGCAATGAGCAGTTCTTC.

The chain couples TRBV27 to TRBJ1-6; D unresolved. Germline V CDR1 and CDR2: MNHEY, SMNVEV (reference sequence). The CDR3 has 17 residues. With 6 bases removed from V and 0 bases from J, the gap between germline ends came to 15 bases. The CDR3 DNA reads TGTGCCAGCAGCCCGGCGGCGGGAAGCTCCTATAATTCACCCCTCCACTTT. Amino acids: CASSPAAGSSYNSPLHF.